A selection of T cell receptor beta chains follows, all from one sample in a study of cytomegalovirus exposure and HLA in healthy donors. TCRdb's copy holds only in-frame clones and misses some; the assay was immunoSEQ multiplex PCR. The top ten clones hold approximately 20% of a sample with tens of thousands of clones, roughly 77% of them seen once. The material sequenced was PBMCs. These receptors were collected from a woman in her thirties or forties in good health and CMV-seropositive. Both conserved end residues are part of each CDR3. A D gene is named only where the DNA matches it firmly. Size values are once, few and many counts, or a class for expanded clones, and some rows have none.

clone_size j_call d_call v_call cdr3_aa cdr3_nt
once TRBJ2-3 - TRBV6-4 CASSALPSSTDTQYF TGTGCCAGCAGTGCCCTTCCCTCTAGCACAGATACGCAGTATTTT
- TRBJ2-7 TRBD2 TRBV6-7 CASSYSAGGPNEQYF TGTGCCAGCAGTTACTCGGCGGGGGGGCCCAACGAGCAGTACTTC
- TRBJ2-4 - TRBV14 CASSPLGGRGDIQYF TGTGCCAGCAGCCCCCTCGGGGGGCGCGGGGACATTCAGTACTTC
- TRBJ2-6 - TRBV6-1 CASSEAGTGANVLTF TGTGCCAGCAGTGAAGCGGGGACAGGGGCCAACGTCCTGACTTTC
- TRBJ1-2 - TRBV7-9 CSSSRDRYGYTF TGTTCCAGCAGCCGAGACAGATATGGCTACACCTTC
- TRBJ1-5 - TRBV2 CASRTDSNQPQHF TGTGCCAGCCGGACTGATAGCAATCAGCCCCAGCATTTT
- TRBJ2-7 - TRBV4-1 CASSHDRQAPHEQYF TGCGCCAGCAGCCACGACCGGCAGGCACCCCACGAGCAGTACTTC
- TRBJ1-1 TRBD1 TRBV30 CASTGDRANTEAFF TGTGCCTCAACGGGGGACAGGGCGAACACTGAAGCTTTCTTT
few TRBJ1-1 - TRBV13 CASSLRVRRRTEAFF TGTGCCAGCAGCTTGCGGGTCCGTCGCCGGACTGAAGCTTTCTTT
- TRBJ1-2 - TRBV14 CASSPSGAERGGYTF TGTGCCAGCAGCCCGAGCGGGGCGGAAAGAGGAGGCTACACCTTC
- TRBJ1-5 TRBD1 TRBV10-3 CAISESQGAGQHF TGTGCCATCAGTGAGTCACAGGGGGCGGGACAGCATTTT
- TRBJ1-1 TRBD1 TRBV7-2 CASSYTGDRTEAFF TGTGCCAGCAGTTATACAGGGGATCGCACTGAAGCTTTCTTT
- TRBJ2-5 TRBD2 TRBV7-6 CASSLPGLAVETQYF TGTGCCAGCAGCTTGCCGGGACTAGCGGTGGAGACCCAGTACTTC
- TRBJ2-7 - TRBV10-3 CAISPFRQFKQYF TGTGCCATCTCCCCCTTCAGACAGTTCAAGCAGTACTTC
- TRBJ2-2 TRBD1 TRBV9 CASTHRGRDTGELFF TGTGCCAGCACCCACAGGGGACGGGACACCGGGGAGCTGTTTTTT
- TRBJ2-1 TRBD1 TRBV5-1 CASLLGDSSYNEQFF TGCGCCAGCCTCCTGGGGGACAGCTCCTACAATGAGCAGTTCTTC
- TRBJ2-1 TRBD1 TRBV29-1 CSVEARGRDNEQFF TGCAGCGTTGAGGCCAGGGGGAGAGACAATGAGCAGTTCTTC
- TRBJ2-1 TRBD2 TRBV7-9 CASSSTSGGANEQFF TGTGCCAGCAGCTCGACTAGCGGGGGGGCAAATGAGCAGTTCTTC
- TRBJ1-3 TRBD1 TRBV6-6 CASSQEQGWHTIYF TGTGCCAGCAGTCAGGAACAGGGGTGGCACACCATATATTTT
- TRBJ2-7 - TRBV6-1 CASRRPQSSYEQYF TGTGCCAGCAGGAGGCCTCAAAGCTCCTACGAGCAGTACTTC
- TRBJ1-4 - TRBV5-4 CASSKRATTNEKLFF TGTGCCAGCAGCAAACGAGCTACTACTAATGAAAAACTGTTTTTT
- TRBJ2-3 - TRBV27 CASSSAGTDTQYF TGTGCCAGCAGTTCCGCGGGCACAGATACGCAGTATTTT
- TRBJ2-1 - TRBV5-6 CASSLGLKLYNEQFF TGTGCCAGCAGCTTGGGTCTAAAACTCTACAATGAGCAGTTCTTC
- TRBJ2-1 - TRBV10-3 CAIRPPIGGPENEQFF TGTGCCATCAGGCCTCCGATAGGTGGGCCGGAAAATGAGCAGTTCTTC
- TRBJ2-4 TRBD1 TRBV10-2 CASSESAGGRNIQYF TGCGCCAGCAGTGAGTCTGCAGGGGGCAGGAACATTCAGTACTTC
medium-sized TRBJ2-4 TRBD1 TRBV13 CASSLSPRQGLAKNIQYF TGTGCCAGCAGCCTCAGCCCTCGACAGGGGCTAGCCAAAAACATTCAGTACTTC
- TRBJ1-1 - TRBV5-1 CASSLAGEGSTEAFF TGCGCCAGCAGCTTGGCAGGGGAAGGATCCACTGAAGCTTTCTTT
- TRBJ1-5 TRBD1 TRBV5-1 CASSPGTGFNQPQHF TGCGCCAGCAGCCCCGGGACAGGGTTCAATCAGCCCCAGCATTTT
- TRBJ1-3 - TRBV2 CASSGQYSGNTIYF TGTGCCAGCAGTGGACAGTACTCTGGAAACACCATATATTTT
- TRBJ1-1 TRBD1 TRBV7-9 CASIPRTGGTEAFF TGTGCCAGCATCCCTCGGACAGGCGGTACTGAAGCTTTCTTT
- TRBJ1-5 TRBD1 TRBV6-5 CASSSRGALSNQPQHF TGTGCCAGCAGTTCCAGGGGGGCGCTTAGCAATCAGCCCCAGCATTTT
few TRBJ1-1 - TRBV15 CATSSYSPPTEAFF TGTGCCACCAGCAGTTACAGCCCACCCACTGAAGCTTTCTTT
few TRBJ1-6 - TRBV5-1 CASSSELGDSPLHF TGCGCCAGCAGCTCGGAACTAGGTGATTCACCCCTCCACTTT
- TRBJ2-3 TRBD2 TRBV11-3 CASSYGLAGASSTDTQYF TGTGCCAGCAGCTACGGACTAGCGGGGGCCTCTAGCACAGATACGCAGTATTTT
- TRBJ1-2 TRBD1 TRBV30 CAWSHRLGTGRYGYTF TGTGCCTGGAGCCACCGTCTCGGGACAGGGAGGTATGGCTACACCTTC
- TRBJ2-1 TRBD1 TRBV5-1 CASSFQGAEAYNEQFF TGCGCCAGCAGCTTCCAGGGGGCGGAGGCCTACAATGAGCAGTTCTTC
- TRBJ2-1 - TRBV30 CAWSPQTEQFF TGTGCCTGGAGCCCACAGACTGAGCAGTTCTTC
- TRBJ1-2 - TRBV6-1 CASSERVGYTF TGTGCCAGCAGTGAACGGGTTGGCTACACCTTC
- TRBJ2-4 - TRBV7-9 CSSSLDSGIQYF TGTTCCAGCAGCTTAGACAGTGGCATTCAGTACTTC
- TRBJ1-2 TRBD1 TRBV5-1 CASSSPGTGGASGYGYTF TGCGCCAGCAGCTCCCCCGGGACAGGGGGTGCCTCTGGTTATGGCTACACCTTC
- TRBJ1-2 TRBD1 TRBV4-2 CASSQERTGGSANYGYTF TGTGCCAGCAGCCAAGAGAGGACAGGGGGTTCAGCTAACTATGGCTACACCTTC
- TRBJ2-1 TRBD2 TRBV11-2 CASSSLAGGYNEQFF TGTGCCAGCAGCTCACTAGCGGGGGGGTACAATGAGCAGTTCTTC
- TRBJ2-1 TRBD1 TRBV6-5 CASSYSTGTGANEQFF TGTGCCAGCAGTTACTCCACCGGGACAGGGGCCAATGAGCAGTTCTTC
once TRBJ2-3 TRBD1 TRBV7-2 CASGTGETDTQYF TGTGCCTCAGGGACAGGGGAAACAGATACGCAGTATTTT
- TRBJ2-1 - TRBV28 CASSLSFGGGNNEQFF TGTGCCAGCAGTTTATCATTCGGCGGAGGGAACAATGAGCAGTTCTTC
- TRBJ2-3 - TRBV19 CASHQDSGWDTQYF TGTGCCAGCCATCAGGACTCGGGCTGGGATACGCAGTATTTT
- TRBJ1-2 TRBD1 TRBV6-5 CASSSGQGYGYTF TGTGCCAGCAGCTCTGGACAGGGGTATGGCTACACCTTC
once TRBJ1-1 TRBD1 TRBV5-1 CASSLGDRRNTEAFF TGCGCCAGCAGCTTGGGGGACAGGAGGAACACTGAAGCTTTCTTT
- TRBJ1-2 - TRBV29-1 CSTTDWGYGYTF TGCAGCACCACGGACTGGGGCTATGGCTACACCTTC
- TRBJ2-7 TRBD1 TRBV5-1 CASSSPRTGFTYEQYF TGCGCCAGCAGTTCCCCTCGGACAGGGTTCACCTACGAGCAGTACTTC
- TRBJ1-4 - TRBV7-2 CASSLGDSTNEKLFF TGTGCCAGCAGCTTAGGGGACTCAACTAATGAAAAACTGTTTTTT
- TRBJ2-1 TRBD1 TRBV30 CAWSVTGVWQNGQFF TGTGCCTGGAGTGTGACAGGGGTATGGCAGAATGGGCAGTTCTTC
- TRBJ2-1 - TRBV5-1 CASSLGGVGYNEQFF TGCGCCAGCAGCTTGGGGGGGGTCGGCTACAATGAGCAGTTCTTC